What follows are 25 T cell receptor beta chains derived from one specimen sequenced in a study of blood T cells in healthy people across ages. Combining a sample-barcoded 5' primer with a J-beta primer mix, a second PCR ran for about 6 to 11 cycles. TCRdb processed the 5' RACE reads anew with MiXCR; each CDR3 protein has one entry. The table records 780,000 or so distinct CDR3 sequences, around three fifths of them present only once. Sequenced material: blood. These receptors came from a man between 40 and 49 years old in good health.

The V and J genes are TRBV2 and TRBJ2-7, with 8 positions matching TRBD1. V trimming: 8 bases; J trimming: 3 bases; junction bases outside the gene matches: 12. The length of the CDR3 is 15 residues. Germline assignment: CDR1 SNHLY and CDR2 FYNNEI. The chain's CDR3 is CASRRGFRGHYEQYF. DNA of the CDR3: TGTGCCAGCCGCCGGGGGTTCAGGGGGCACTACGAGCAGTACTTC.

Notes on this clonotype: One junction end disagrees with the germline gene, perhaps due to a read error. The chain has TRBV15 and TRBJ2-2; maybe TRBD2 (5 bases). Germline V CDR1 and CDR2: LNHNV, YYDKDF (reference sequence). This CDR3 comprises 16 residues. The CDR3 DNA sequence: TGTGCCACCAGCCGAGACTACAATTCGAACACCGGGGAGCTGTTTTTT. This translates into CATSRDYNSNTGELFF.

This sequence joins TRBV6-2 or TRBV6-3 and TRBJ2-4; D call uncertain. V was clipped by 8 bases and J by 14 bases, with 16 bases between them. This CDR3 has 11 amino acids. Germline-derived CDR1 and CDR2 are MNHEY and SVGEGT. CDR3 DNA sequence: TGTGCCAGCTCCTATTCCGAGGTAGAGTACTTC. It yields the protein CASSYSEVEYF.

In its sample, this clonotype was seen a few times. This sequence joins TRBV7-2 and TRBJ2-5; TRBD1 matches at 8 bases. Germline CDR1 reads SGHTA; CDR2 reads FQGNSA. V lost 4 bases, J lost 4 bases, and 8 bases stayed unmatched. This CDR3 region has 15 residues. The CDR3: CASSSPPGTGETQYF. The CDR3 DNA follows: TGTGCCAGCAGCTCCCCACCCGGGACAGGAGAGACCCAGTACTTC.

V is TRBV25-1 and J is TRBJ2-5; the D is unclear. V lost 0 bases and J 2 bases, leaving 22 bases between the germline ends. The germline gives CDR1 MGHDK, CDR2 SYGVNS. CDR3 length: 19 amino acids. CDR3 DNA sequence: TGTGCCAGCAGTGAATACACCTTCCCGGACGGAAAAATACAAGAGACCCAGTACTTC. It specifies CASSEYTFPDGKIQETQYF.

This clonotype was picked up a small number of times. V and J are TRBV6-2 or TRBV6-3 and TRBJ2-1, with D possibly being TRBD1 (6 bases). V lost 6 bases, J lost 7 bases, and 16 bases lay in between. The CDR3 consists of 14 residues. Germline lookup yields CDR1 MNHEY and CDR2 SVGEGT. The CDR3 DNA is TGTGCCAGCAGGATTAGACAGGCGGGTAATGAGCAGTTCTTC. Amino acid sequence: CASRIRQAGNEQFF.

This clonotype was seen a handful of times. The chain has TRBV4-1 and TRBJ1-4, with D maybe TRBD1 (5 bases). Germline CDR1 MGHRA, CDR2 YSYEKL. The CDR3 is made up of 16 amino acids. The V gene lost 4 bases and the J gene lost 7 bases, with 19 bases spanning the gap. The DNA of the CDR3 is TGCGCCAGCAGCCCCCTTGAGAGAGGGACGAGTGAAAAACTGTTTTTT. Amino acids: CASSPLERGTSEKLFF.

This clonotype showed up just a few times. The genes are TRBV28 and TRBJ2-7, with D perhaps TRBD1 or TRBD2 (5 bases each). The germline gives CDR1 MDHEN, CDR2 SYDVKM. V lost 6 bases, J lost 3 bases, and 21 bases lay in between. The CDR3 runs to 16 residues. The CDR3 reads CASRPSVGTYHYEQYF. The DNA of the CDR3 is TGTGCCAGCAGACCCAGTGTCGGGACCTACCACTACGAGCAGTACTTC.

This clonotype was recorded a few times. J is TRBJ1-4 and V is TRBV24-1; the D is unclear. Germline CDR1 KGHDR, CDR2 SFDVKD. V lost 0 bases and J lost 11, with 6 bases in between. This CDR3 comprises 12 residues. In DNA, the CDR3 is TGTGCCACCAGTGATTTGTTCGGGAAACTGTTTTTT. It codes for CATSDLFGKLFF.

The chain joins TRBV4-3 to TRBJ1-4, with 8 bases fitting TRBD1. Germline V lookup: CDR1 LGHNA, CDR2 YSLEER. The length of the CDR3 is 18 residues. The V gene end was trimmed by 0 bases and the J gene end by 0 bases; junction bases not matched to a gene: 6. Here the CDR3 reads CASSQDRGRIATNEKLFF. Written as DNA, the CDR3 is TGCGCCAGCAGCCAAGACAGGGGGCGAATTGCAACTAATGAAAAACTGTTTTTT.

In this sample, this clonotype turned up once. The rearrangement joins TRBV6-1 to TRBJ2-3; the D is unclear. The V and J ends lost 6 bases and 4 bases respectively, with 11 bases between them. Germline V gene data show CDR1 as MNHNS and CDR2 as SASEGT. This CDR3 spans 13 amino acids. This CDR3 reads CASRPYQPDTQYF. The CDR3 DNA is TGTGCCAGCAGACCCTACCAGCCAGATACGCAGTATTTT.

The rearrangement uses TRBV10-3 and TRBJ2-5; no reliable D call. Germline-derived CDR1 and CDR2 are ENHRY and SYGVKD. This CDR3 spans 12 amino acids. Trimming took 3 bases from V and 11 from J, leaving 13 bases between them. In DNA, the CDR3 is TGTGCCATCAGTGATGGAGTCAATGAGCAGTACTTC. Translation: CAISDGVNEQYF.

In nucleotides, the CDR3 is TGTGCCAGCAGCTTAGATCCTAGCGGGGGGGCTTCTGAGCAGTTCTTC. Protein product: CASSLDPSGGASEQFF. The V call is TRBV11-2, the J call TRBJ2-1; TRBD2 aligns across 12 bases. Trimming cost V 0 bases and J 9 bases; bases outside gene matches: 6. The CDR3 spans 16 residues. Germline-derived CDR1 and CDR2 are SGHAT and FQNNGV.

V gene TRBV7-6 combines with J gene TRBJ2-1; 15 bases agree with TRBD2. CDR3 length: 18 amino acids. In germline, CDR1 is SGHVS, CDR2 FNYEAQ. V gave up 5 bases and J gave up 1 base; unmatched junction bases: 6. The CDR3 region is CASSARTSGRGSYNEQFF. In DNA, the CDR3 is TGTGCCAGCAGCGCCAGGACTAGCGGGAGGGGGTCCTACAATGAGCAGTTCTTC.

The chain combines TRBV6-6 with TRBJ2-7; 10 bases line up with TRBD1. Trimming cost V 2 bases and J 2 bases; bases outside gene matches: 6. CDR3 size: 16 residues. The V gene's germline CDR1 is MNHNY and CDR2 SVGAGI (reference sequence). The CDR3 sequence is CASSYRRDRGPYEQYF. The DNA for the CDR3 is TGTGCCAGCAGTTACCGCCGCGACAGGGGGCCCTACGAGCAGTACTTC.

This chain links TRBV9 with TRBJ2-3, with D unresolved. The CDR3 has 16 residues. Trimming took 0 bases from V and 3 from J, leaving 14 bases between them. Germline values: CDR1 SGDLS, CDR2 YYNGEE. The CDR3 here is CASSVAMDPQTDTQYF. Here the CDR3 DNA reads TGTGCCAGCAGCGTAGCTATGGACCCCCAGACAGATACGCAGTATTTT.

The V call is TRBV28, the J call TRBJ2-7; tentative D call: TRBD1 (6 bases). CDR3 length: 15 residues. Germline V lookup: CDR1 MDHEN, CDR2 SYDVKM. Deletions cut 5 bases from V and 0 bases from J, with 14 bases between. The CDR3 sequence: CASSPGGQNSYEQYF. The CDR3 DNA reads TGTGCCAGCAGTCCGGGTGGACAGAACTCCTACGAGCAGTACTTC.

The chain is built from TRBV10-2 and TRBJ2-7; 7 positions agree with TRBD1. Losses at the gene ends were 6 bases for V and 3 bases for J; bases not matched to a gene: 5. CDR3 length: 13 amino acids. Germline V gene sequence: CDR1 WSHSY, CDR2 SAAADI. The CDR3 sequence is CASRQGTVYEQYF. CDR3 nucleotide sequence: TGCGCCAGCAGGCAGGGGACAGTCTACGAGCAGTACTTC.

The chain links TRBV28 to TRBJ1-6; 7 bases are a match to TRBD1. Trimming removed 7 bases from V and 3 bases from J; junction bases left unmatched: 18. CDR3 size: 19 residues. Per germline, CDR1 MDHEN and CDR2 SYDVKM. Here the CDR3 reads CASKFTKPRDSDYNSPLHF. The CDR3 coding sequence is TGTGCCAGCAAATTCACCAAGCCGCGGGACAGTGACTATAATTCACCCCTCCACTTT.

This chain joins TRBV27 and TRBJ1-2, with 8 bases that match TRBD1. CDR3 length: 13 residues. The germline V gene encodes CDR1 MNHEY and CDR2 SMNVEV (reference sequence). V lost 2 bases to trimming and J lost 8 bases; unmatched junction nucleotides: 4. In DNA, the CDR3 is TGTGCCAGCAGTTTAAACGCAGGGGGCGGCTACACCTTC. Amino acids: CASSLNAGGGYTF.

The chain combines TRBV12-3 or TRBV12-4 with TRBJ2-3; D remains ambiguous. V lost 3 bases, J lost 1 base, and 8 bases lay in between. The CDR3 loop spans 14 amino acids. The CDR3, as DNA: TGTGCCAGCAGTTTTAGGCTTCGCACAGATACGCAGTATTTT. Encoded protein: CASSFRLRTDTQYF.

The chain uses TRBV29-1 and TRBJ2-1; TRBD2 might be the D (5 bases). The CDR3 loop spans 14 amino acids. Germline assignment: CDR1 SQVTM and CDR2 ANQGSEA. V gave up 4 bases and J gave up 0 bases, with 10 bases separating them. This CDR3 reads CSVVAPNSYNEQFF. CDR3 coding DNA: TGCAGCGTTGTAGCGCCTAACTCCTACAATGAGCAGTTCTTC.

This rearrangement joins TRBV27 to TRBJ2-3, with 8 nucleotides matching TRBD1. Looked up from germline, CDR1 is MNHEY and CDR2 is SMNVEV (reference sequence). The junction had 8 bases not matched to a gene; V was cut back by 3 bases and J by 6 bases. This CDR3 is 15 amino acids long. The CDR3 coding sequence is TGTGCCAGCAGTTTCAGTCAGGGGGCTCGGGATACGCAGTATTTT. This encodes CASSFSQGARDTQYF.

The V and J genes are TRBV29-1 and TRBJ2-5, with a weak D call TRBD2 (6 bases). The CDR3 is 14 amino acids. Germline CDR1 is SQVTM and CDR2 is ANQGSEA. V was clipped by 7 bases and J by 0 bases, with 15 bases between them. Written as DNA, the CDR3 is TGCAGCGCCGGGGCGGGGCTGAACCAAGAGACCCAGTACTTC. Amino acids: CSAGAGLNQETQYF.

This sequence joins TRBV24-1 and TRBJ2-2; 9 nucleotides line up with TRBD1. The length of the CDR3 is 14 residues. Germline V gene data show CDR1 as KGHDR and CDR2 as SFDVKD. V gave up 5 bases and J gave up 6 bases; unmatched junction bases: 3. As DNA, the CDR3 is TGTGCCACCAGTGCCCGGACAGGGGCCGGGGAGCTGTTTTTT. Protein sequence: CATSARTGAGELFF.